Listed here are 29 T cell receptor beta chains from one sample, sequenced in a study of blood T cell repertoires in COVID-19. Sequencing was performed with immunoSEQ multiplex PCR; in TCRdb, only in-frame clones are kept and a portion is missing. The sample carries more than 65,000 clones, 75% to 80% recorded once. The sample consisted of peripheral blood. Receptor source: a human donor in a cohort sampled during active COVID-19.

The gene calls are TRBV3-1 (or the pseudogene TRBV3-2) and TRBJ2-2; D perhaps matches TRBD2 (6 bases). Trimming removed 4 bases from V and 5 bases from J, with 14 bases in between. This CDR3 has 15 residues. Germline V gene lookup returns CDR1 LGHDT and CDR2 YNNKEL (reference sequence). For the CDR3, the DNA is TGTGCCAGCAGCCCTCGGGGGTTCGGGACCGGGGAGCTGTTTTTT. Translated: CASSPRGFGTGELFF.

This clone was observed a handful of times. The rearrangement uses TRBV5-1 and TRBJ2-7; D possibly corresponds to TRBD2 (6 bases). This CDR3 region has 16 residues. V lost 4 bases and J 0 bases, leaving 17 bases between the germline ends. CDR1 is SGHRS, CDR2 YFSETQ, per germline. CDR3 sequence reads: CASSVGHRGNSYEQYF. The CDR3 bases are TGCGCCAGCAGCGTCGGACACCGGGGGAACTCCTACGAGCAGTACTTC.

The chain joins TRBV28 to TRBJ1-6; 10 bases map to TRBD1. The trim removed 4 bases at V and 3 bases at J, leaving 6 bases unmatched. Germline-derived CDR1 and CDR2 are MDHEN and SYDVKM. The CDR3 extends over 17 amino acids. The CDR3 loop is CASSSLGQGGYNSPLHF. The CDR3 nucleotides are TGTGCCAGCAGTTCACTTGGACAGGGGGGCTATAATTCACCCCTCCACTTT.

This clone has a count of ten or more. The V and J genes are TRBV5-3 and TRBJ1-2; 7 bases are shared with TRBD1. TRBV5-3 is noted as an ORF with a role that remains uncertain. V shed 8 bases and J 10 bases; nucleotides not matched to a gene: 17. CDR3 length equals 14 residues. The CDR3 DNA sequence: TGTGCCAGGGAAGCCAGACAGGGTGGGATTAACTACACCTTC. Residues: CAREARQGGINYTF.

The V and J genes are TRBV9 and TRBJ2-7; D might be TRBD1 (6 bases). V lost 4 bases to trimming and J lost 3 bases, with 14 bases between them. The CDR3 is 14 residues long. Germline assignment: CDR1 SGDLS and CDR2 YYNGEE. CDR3 residues: CASSPRQVDYEQYF. The CDR3 region has the DNA TGTGCCAGCAGCCCTAGACAGGTAGACTACGAGCAGTACTTC.

The rearrangement joins TRBV11-3 to TRBJ2-2; TRBD1 is a possible D gene (5 bases). Trimming removed 0 bases at V and 0 bases at J, with 14 bases between. CDR1 and CDR2 from the germline V gene are SGHNT and YENEEA. CDR3 length equals 18 residues. CDR3 amino acids: CASSLDKGIGSNTGELFF. In DNA, the CDR3 is TGTGCCAGCAGCTTAGATAAGGGGATAGGGTCGAACACCGGGGAGCTGTTTTTT.

V and J are TRBV29-1 and TRBJ1-4, with D perhaps TRBD1 (6 bases). The germline CDR1 and CDR2 sequences are SQVTM and ANQGSEA. Trimming pared 1 base from V and 0 bases from J, leaving 18 bases between. The CDR3 spans 18 residues. CDR3 DNA: TGCAGCGTTGAAGTGGAGACAAGGGGGAAGTCAACTAATGAAAAACTGTTTTTT. This translates into CSVEVETRGKSTNEKLFF.

The CDR3 DNA is TGTGCCAGCTCACCTCAGGCGGGGGCGGATACCGGGGAGCTGTTTTTT. As protein: CASSPQAGADTGELFF. J is TRBJ2-2 and V is TRBV18, with D perhaps matching TRBD2 (7 bases). This CDR3 has 16 residues. Germline V gene lookup returns CDR1 KGHSH and CDR2 LQKENI. V lost 3 bases to trimming and J lost 5 bases, with 16 bases between them. The variable domain in full, with the rest retrieved from reference TRBV18 and TRBJ2-2, is NAGVMQNPRHLVRRRGQEARLRCSPMKGHSHVYWYRQLPEEGLKFMVYLQKENIIDESGMPKERFSAEFPKEGPSILRIQQVVRGDSAAYFCASSPQAGADTGELFFGEGSRLTVL.

V usage is TRBV30 and J usage is TRBJ2-7; 9 bases are shared with TRBD1. The ends lost 5 bases at V and 2 bases at J; junction bases unmatched: 1. The CDR3 has 12 amino acids. Germline lookup yields CDR1 GTSNPN and CDR2 SVGIG (reference sequence). The CDR3 here is CAWGTGPYEQYF. The CDR3 bases are TGTGCCTGGGGGACAGGGCCCTACGAGCAGTACTTC.

This clone was recorded a few times. This chain uses TRBV27 with TRBJ1-1; TRBD1 matches at 10 bases. The germline gives CDR1 MNHEY, CDR2 SMNVEV (reference sequence). V lost 6 bases, J lost 5 bases, and 9 bases stayed unmatched. This CDR3 spans 15 amino acids. CDR3 sequence: CASSLMPGQGTEAFF. The CDR3 coding sequence is TGTGCCAGCAGCCTAATGCCGGGACAGGGGACTGAAGCTTTCTTT.

This clone turned up a few times. The chain has TRBV5-1 and TRBJ2-1; 8 bases line up with TRBD2. V was clipped by 0 bases and J by 4 bases; unmatched bases: 6. Germline V CDR1 and CDR2: SGHRS, YFSETQ. This CDR3 has 16 residues. CDR3 residues: CASSLEAGGLYNEQFF. The CDR3 DNA is TGCGCCAGCAGCTTGGAGGCGGGGGGCTTGTACAATGAGCAGTTCTTC.

The chain combines TRBV30 with TRBJ1-4, with TRBD1 as a possible D gene (6 bases). The CDR3 covers 15 residues. The germline gives CDR1 GTSNPN, CDR2 SVGIG (reference sequence). V lost 1 base and J lost 4, with 13 bases in between. The CDR3 DNA sequence: TGTGCCTGGAGTGCTGATACAGGGCATAATGAAAAACTGTTTTTT. This codes for CAWSADTGHNEKLFF.

This chain joins TRBV5-5 and TRBJ1-2, with 8 bases lining up with TRBD1. The CDR3 is 16 residues long. V was pared by 1 base and J by 1 base, with 6 bases of the junction left unmatched. The germline gives CDR1 SGHKS, CDR2 YYEKEE (reference sequence). The CDR3 region has the DNA TGTGCCAGCAGCTTGCCCTGGACAGGGTTTAACTATGGCTACACCTTC. Protein product: CASSLPWTGFNYGYTF.

The V gene is TRBV10-2, the J gene TRBJ2-1; 8 positions agree with TRBD1. Germline V gene data show CDR1 as WSHSY and CDR2 as SAAADI. CDR3 length: 11 amino acids. Trimming removed 6 bases from V and 12 bases from J; junction bases left unmatched: 4. For the CDR3, the DNA is TGCGCCAGCAGCTCGGACAGGGCGCAGTTCTTC. Translated, it gives CASSSDRAQFF.

The rearrangement joins TRBV30 to TRBJ2-3; tentatively, D is TRBD1 (5 bases). Trimming cost V 3 bases and J 1 base, with 11 bases left between them. Per the germline V gene, CDR1 is GTSNPN and CDR2 is SVGIG (reference sequence). CDR3 length: 14 residues. The CDR3 here is CAWSPGYGTDTQYF. CDR3 bases: TGTGCCTGGAGCCCAGGGTATGGCACAGATACGCAGTATTTT.

J is TRBJ1-1 and V is TRBV19; D not resolved. Trimming took 5 bases from V and 4 from J, leaving 11 bases between them. The CDR3 is 13 amino acids. Germline loops: CDR1 LNHDA, CDR2 SQIVND (reference sequence). CDR3 nucleotides: TGTGCCAGTAGTCCTACCGGAGCCACTGAAGCTTTCTTT. Translation: CASSPTGATEAFF.

About this clone itself: This CDR3 is also generated by other DNA sequences in the sample. The rearrangement links TRBV19 to TRBJ2-3; D is unclear. Germline V gene lookup returns CDR1 LNHDA and CDR2 SQIVND (reference sequence). This CDR3 has 14 residues. With 1 base removed from V and 0 bases from J, the gap between germline ends came to 5 bases. The CDR3 spells CASSIVTSTDTQYF. The CDR3, as DNA: TGTGCCAGTAGTATAGTGACTAGCACAGATACGCAGTATTTT.

The chain has TRBV7-6 and TRBJ2-5; 13 bases agree with TRBD2. V lost 1 base to trimming and J lost 2 bases; unmatched junction nucleotides: 4. CDR1 is SGHVS and CDR2 is FNYEAQ in the germline V gene. This CDR3 has 17 amino acids. CDR3 bases: TGTGCCAGCAGCTTAGGGCCACTAGCGGGAGGGCAAGAGACCCAGTACTTC. It is translated as CASSLGPLAGGQETQYF.

The chain combines TRBV5-4 with TRBJ2-7; tentatively, D is TRBD2 (6 bases). The CDR3 sequence is 15 residues long. Germline V gene sequence: CDR1 SGHNT, CDR2 YYREEE (reference sequence). Trimming pared 2 bases from V and 2 bases from J, leaving 14 bases between. CDR3 in amino acids: CASSLPGLATYEQYF. The CDR3 nucleotides read TGTGCCAGCAGCTTACCGGGACTGGCAACCTACGAGCAGTACTTC.

This CDR3 reads CASSVAPGGSGNTIYF. As DNA, the CDR3 is TGTGCCAGCAGCGTAGCTCCAGGGGGCTCTGGAAACACCATATATTTT. The V gene is TRBV9, the J gene TRBJ1-3; 7 nucleotides agree with TRBD1. Germline V CDR1 and CDR2: SGDLS, YYNGEE. The CDR3 runs to 16 residues. J gave up 0 bases and V 0 bases, and 3 bases lay outside the gene matches.

This clone has more than one count but fewer than ten. The V and J genes are TRBV20-1 and TRBJ2-1; a weak D match, TRBD2 (6 bases). CDR1 is DFQATT and CDR2 is SNEGSKA in the germline V gene (reference sequence). V was clipped by 3 bases and J by 4 bases, with 16 bases between them. The CDR3 spans 15 residues. The CDR3 is CSASPTSGHYNEQFF. DNA of the CDR3: TGCAGTGCTAGTCCGACCAGCGGGCATTACAATGAGCAGTTCTTC.

This sequence joins TRBV7-8 and TRBJ2-3, with D uncertain. Germline lookup yields CDR1 SGHVS and CDR2 FQNEAQ. This CDR3 contains 12 residues. V lost 3 bases, J lost 4 bases, and 5 bases lay in between. The CDR3 coding sequence is TGTGCCAGCAGCTTCGAGGCAGATACGCAGTATTTT. It translates to CASSFEADTQYF.

The CDR3 DNA follows: TGTGCCACCGGGAAGGGGCCCGGGGAGCTGTTTTTT. Translating gives CATGKGPGELFF. The chain employs TRBV24-1 and TRBJ2-2; the D gene is possibly TRBD1 (5 bases). Germline-derived CDR1 and CDR2 are KGHDR and SFDVKD. Trimming removed 9 bases from V and 6 bases from J, with 10 bases in between. CDR3 size: 12 residues.

The chain employs TRBV25-1 and TRBJ2-7; 7 bases line up with TRBD1. The length of the CDR3 is 15 residues. V shed 2 bases, J shed 4 bases, and the junction held 8 bases outside the gene matches. Germline V gene data show CDR1 as MGHDK and CDR2 as SYGVNS. This CDR3 reads CASSENRQGSYEQYF. In DNA, the CDR3 is TGTGCCAGCAGTGAAAACCGACAGGGATCTTACGAGCAGTACTTC.

This clone was seen a single time. The chain is built from TRBV18 and TRBJ1-4; TRBD1 is a possible D gene (5 bases). Trimming stripped 2 bases from V and 3 bases from J, with 7 bases between. CDR3 length: 14 residues. The germline gives CDR1 KGHSH, CDR2 LQKENI. The CDR3 coding sequence is TGTGCCAGCTCACCAATAGGGGCTAATGAAAAACTGTTTTTT. This gives the protein CASSPIGANEKLFF. The variable domain in full, with the rest retrieved from reference TRBV18 and TRBJ1-4, is NAGVMQNPRHLVRRRGQEARLRCSPMKGHSHVYWYRQLPEEGLKFMVYLQKENIIDESGMPKERFSAEFPKEGPSILRIQQVVRGDSAAYFCASSPIGANEKLFFGSGTQLSVL.

The rearrangement uses TRBV10-3 and TRBJ2-3; D gene uncertain. Germline V gene sequence: CDR1 ENHRY, CDR2 SYGVKD. V dropped 0 bases and J dropped 1 base, with 8 bases sitting between them. The CDR3 is made up of 15 amino acids. The CDR3 loop is CAISESNGRTDTQYF. CDR3 in DNA: TGTGCCATCAGTGAGTCGAACGGTCGCACAGATACGCAGTATTTT.

The CDR3 spells CASSPGAGVVSYEQYF. As DNA, the CDR3 is TGTGCCAGCAGCCCGGGGGCGGGGGTCGTCTCCTACGAGCAGTACTTC. This chain connects TRBV5-4 to TRBJ2-7; TRBD2 is a possible D gene (7 bases). This CDR3 comprises 16 residues. CDR1 and CDR2 (germline): SGHNT, YYREEE (reference sequence). The V gene lost 4 bases and the J gene lost 0 bases, with 17 bases spanning the gap.

The table lists this clone with a count of one. Other DNA sequences of this sample code for an identical CDR3. J is TRBJ1-2 and V is TRBV7-9; 8 bases align to TRBD1. This CDR3 region has 14 residues. V lost 6 bases to trimming and J lost 4 bases; unmatched junction nucleotides: 7. Germline assignment: CDR1 SEHNR and CDR2 FQNEAQ (reference sequence). CDR3 nucleotide sequence: TGTGCCAGCAGTCCCAGGGGGCCGGGCTATGGCTACACCTTC. Protein: CASSPRGPGYGYTF.

V and J are TRBV19 and TRBJ1-3, with TRBD1 as a possible D gene (6 bases). Germline CDR1 and CDR2: LNHDA and SQIVND (reference sequence). CDR3 size: 18 residues. The germline V and J ends were trimmed by 5 bases and 2 bases, with 22 bases remaining between them. CDR3 bases: TGTGCCAGTAGTTCTCCAGCGGGGGGCAGGACGACTGGAAACACCATATATTTT. Its protein is CASSSPAGGRTTGNTIYF.